What follows describes a single T cell receptor (beta chain). Produced via immunoSEQ multiplex PCR; TCRdb's table is partial and in-frame only. The data contain some 300,000 clones, around 90% of them seen just once; the ten biggest clones take up just under 6.5%. This entry is derived from a study of blood T cell repertoires in COVID-19. Per the germline V gene, CDR1 is SQVTM and CDR2 is ANQGSEA. The V segment lost 4 bases and the J segment 4 bases; nucleotides outside the gene matches: 12. The CDR3 contains 18 residues. The sample was peripheral blood. The sequence was collected from a woman between 50 and 59 years old with COVID-19, enrolled during active disease. The V call is TRBV29-1, the J call TRBJ2-2; 13 bases agree with TRBD2. The CDR3, as DNA: TGCAGCGTTGGATCTCCGGGACTAGCGGGGAGATCCACCGGGGAGCTGTTTTTT. Its protein product is CSVGSPGLAGRSTGELFF.